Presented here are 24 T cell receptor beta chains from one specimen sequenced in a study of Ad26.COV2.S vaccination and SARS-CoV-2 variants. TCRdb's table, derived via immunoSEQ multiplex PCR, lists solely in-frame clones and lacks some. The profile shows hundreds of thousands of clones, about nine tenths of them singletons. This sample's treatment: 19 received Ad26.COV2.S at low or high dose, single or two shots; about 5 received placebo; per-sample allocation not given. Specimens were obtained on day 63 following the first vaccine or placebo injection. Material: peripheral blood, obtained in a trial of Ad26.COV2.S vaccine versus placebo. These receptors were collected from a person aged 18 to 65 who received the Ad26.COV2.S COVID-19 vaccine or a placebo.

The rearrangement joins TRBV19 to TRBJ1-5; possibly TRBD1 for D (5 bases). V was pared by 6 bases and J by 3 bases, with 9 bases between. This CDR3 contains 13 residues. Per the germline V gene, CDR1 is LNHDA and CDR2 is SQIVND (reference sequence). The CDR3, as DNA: TGTGCCAGTAGGGACAAAATCAATCAGCCCCAGCATTTT. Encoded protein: CASRDKINQPQHF.

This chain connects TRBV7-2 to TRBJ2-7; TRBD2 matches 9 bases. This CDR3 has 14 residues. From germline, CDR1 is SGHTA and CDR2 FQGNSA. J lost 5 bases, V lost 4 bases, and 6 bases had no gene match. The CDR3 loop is CASSWAGGPHEQYF. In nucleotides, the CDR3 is TGTGCCAGCAGCTGGGCGGGAGGGCCACACGAGCAGTACTTC.

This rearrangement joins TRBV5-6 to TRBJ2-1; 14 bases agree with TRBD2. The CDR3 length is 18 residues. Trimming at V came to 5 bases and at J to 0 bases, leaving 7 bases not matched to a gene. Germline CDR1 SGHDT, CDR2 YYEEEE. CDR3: CASSRAGTSGSSYNEQFF. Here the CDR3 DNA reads TGTGCCAGCAGTAGGGCCGGGACTAGCGGGAGCTCCTACAATGAGCAGTTCTTC.

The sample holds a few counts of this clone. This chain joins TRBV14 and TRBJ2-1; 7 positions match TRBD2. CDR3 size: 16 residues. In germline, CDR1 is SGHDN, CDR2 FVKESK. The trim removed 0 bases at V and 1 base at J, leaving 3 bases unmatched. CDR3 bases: TGTGCCAGCAGCCAAGATTCAGCGGGGTCCTACAATGAGCAGTTCTTC. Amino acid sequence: CASSQDSAGSYNEQFF.

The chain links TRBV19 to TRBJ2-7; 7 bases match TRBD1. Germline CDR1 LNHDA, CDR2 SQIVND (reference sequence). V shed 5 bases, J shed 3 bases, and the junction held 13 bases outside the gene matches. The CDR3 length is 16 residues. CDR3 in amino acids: CASSLGTTGKVYEQYF. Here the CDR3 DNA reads TGTGCCAGTAGTTTGGGGACGACAGGGAAGGTCTACGAGCAGTACTTC.

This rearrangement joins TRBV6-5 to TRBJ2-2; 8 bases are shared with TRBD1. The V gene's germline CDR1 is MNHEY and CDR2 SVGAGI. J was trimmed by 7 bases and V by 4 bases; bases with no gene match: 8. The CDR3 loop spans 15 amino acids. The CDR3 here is CASSSSTGVGGELFF. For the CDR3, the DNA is TGTGCCAGCAGTTCCTCGACAGGGGTCGGCGGGGAGCTGTTTTTT.

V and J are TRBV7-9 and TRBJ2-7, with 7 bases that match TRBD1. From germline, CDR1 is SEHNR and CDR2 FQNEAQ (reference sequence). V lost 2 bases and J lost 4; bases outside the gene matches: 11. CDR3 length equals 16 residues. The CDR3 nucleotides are TGTGCCAGCAGCTTATCGCCAAACAGGGGTTATTACGAGCAGTACTTC. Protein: CASSLSPNRGYYEQYF. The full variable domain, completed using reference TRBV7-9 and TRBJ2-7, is DTGVSQNPRHKITKRGQNVTFRCDPISEHNRLYWYRQTLGQGPEFLTYFQNEAQLEKSRLLSDRFSAERPKGSFSTLEIQRTEQGDSAMYLCASSLSPNRGYYEQYFGPGTRLTVT.

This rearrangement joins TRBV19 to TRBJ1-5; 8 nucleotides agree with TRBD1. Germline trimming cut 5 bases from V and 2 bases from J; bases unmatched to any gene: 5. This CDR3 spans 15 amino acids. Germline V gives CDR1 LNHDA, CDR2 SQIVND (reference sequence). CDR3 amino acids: CASSALTGGNQPQHF. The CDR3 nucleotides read TGTGCCAGTAGTGCCTTGACAGGGGGCAATCAGCCCCAGCATTTT.

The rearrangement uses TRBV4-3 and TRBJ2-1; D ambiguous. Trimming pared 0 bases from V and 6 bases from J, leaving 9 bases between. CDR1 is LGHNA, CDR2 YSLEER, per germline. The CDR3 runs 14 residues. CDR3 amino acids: CASSQDRSSNEQFF. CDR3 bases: TGCGCCAGCAGCCAAGACCGCTCTAGCAATGAGCAGTTCTTC.

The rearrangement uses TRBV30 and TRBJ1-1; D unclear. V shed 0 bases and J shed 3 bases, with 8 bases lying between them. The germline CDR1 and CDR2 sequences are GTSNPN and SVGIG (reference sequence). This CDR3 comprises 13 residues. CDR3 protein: CAWSVQSDTEAFF. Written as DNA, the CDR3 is TGTGCCTGGAGTGTACAAAGTGACACTGAAGCTTTCTTT. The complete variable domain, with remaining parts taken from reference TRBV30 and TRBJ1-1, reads SQTIHQWPATLVQPVGSPLSLECTVEGTSNPNLYWYRQAAGRGLQLLFYSVGIGQISSEVPQNLSASRPQDRQFILSSKKLLLSDSGFYLCAWSVQSDTEAFFGQGTRLTVV.

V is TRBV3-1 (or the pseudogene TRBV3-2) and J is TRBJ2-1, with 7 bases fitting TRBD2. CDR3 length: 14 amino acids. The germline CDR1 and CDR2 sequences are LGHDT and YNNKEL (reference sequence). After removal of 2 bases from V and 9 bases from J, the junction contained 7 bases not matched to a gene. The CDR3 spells CASSQLSGSREQFF. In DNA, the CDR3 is TGTGCCAGCAGCCAACTTAGCGGGTCCCGTGAGCAGTTCTTC.

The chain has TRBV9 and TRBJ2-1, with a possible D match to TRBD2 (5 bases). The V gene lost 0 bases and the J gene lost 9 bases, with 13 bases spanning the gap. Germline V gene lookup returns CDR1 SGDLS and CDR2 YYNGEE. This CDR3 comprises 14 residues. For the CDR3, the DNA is TGTGCCAGCAGCGTAGGGAATACCCGGGGTGAGCAGTTCTTC. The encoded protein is CASSVGNTRGEQFF.

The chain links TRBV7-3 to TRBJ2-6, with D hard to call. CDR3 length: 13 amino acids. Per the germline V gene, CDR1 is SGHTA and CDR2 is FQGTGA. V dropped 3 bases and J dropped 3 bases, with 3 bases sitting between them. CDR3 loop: CASSFFGANVLTF. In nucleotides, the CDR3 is TGTGCCAGCAGCTTTTTTGGGGCCAACGTCCTGACTTTC.

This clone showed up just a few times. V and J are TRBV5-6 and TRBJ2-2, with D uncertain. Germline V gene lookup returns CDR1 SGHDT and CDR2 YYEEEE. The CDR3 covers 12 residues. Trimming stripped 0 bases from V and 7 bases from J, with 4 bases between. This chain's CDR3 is CASSLVVGELFF. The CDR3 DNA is TGTGCCAGCAGCTTGGTCGTCGGGGAGCTGTTTTTT.

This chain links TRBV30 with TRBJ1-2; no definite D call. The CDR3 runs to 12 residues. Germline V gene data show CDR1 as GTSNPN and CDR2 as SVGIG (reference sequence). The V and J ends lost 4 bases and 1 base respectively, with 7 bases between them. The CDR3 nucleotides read TGTGCCTGGACAACGCTTAACTATGGCTACACCTTC. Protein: CAWTTLNYGYTF.

The CDR3 loop is CASSQDGQGATEAFF. The CDR3 coding sequence is TGCGCCAGCAGCCAAGACGGCCAGGGGGCCACTGAAGCTTTCTTT. The chain combines TRBV4-3 with TRBJ1-1; 8 positions agree with TRBD1. CDR3 length equals 15 residues. Per the germline V gene, CDR1 is LGHNA and CDR2 is YSLEER. V lost 0 bases, J lost 4 bases, and 4 bases stayed unmatched.

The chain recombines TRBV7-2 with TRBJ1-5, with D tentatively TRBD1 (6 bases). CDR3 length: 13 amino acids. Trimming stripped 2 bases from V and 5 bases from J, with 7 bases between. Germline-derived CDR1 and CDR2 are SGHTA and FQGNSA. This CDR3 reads CASSLRQDQPQHF. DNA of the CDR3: TGTGCCAGCAGCTTAAGACAGGATCAGCCCCAGCATTTT.

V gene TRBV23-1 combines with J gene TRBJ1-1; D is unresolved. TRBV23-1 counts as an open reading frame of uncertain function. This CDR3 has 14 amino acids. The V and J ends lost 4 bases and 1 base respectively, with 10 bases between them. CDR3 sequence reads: CASSPGRPNTEAFF. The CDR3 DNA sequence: TGCGCCAGCAGTCCTGGGCGGCCGAACACTGAAGCTTTCTTT.

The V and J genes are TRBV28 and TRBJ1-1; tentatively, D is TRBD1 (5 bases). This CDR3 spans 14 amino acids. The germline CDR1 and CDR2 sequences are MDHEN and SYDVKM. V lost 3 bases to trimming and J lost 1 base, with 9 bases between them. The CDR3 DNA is TGTGCCAGCAGTTTTTCCAGGGAGAACACTGAAGCTTTCTTT. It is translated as CASSFSRENTEAFF.

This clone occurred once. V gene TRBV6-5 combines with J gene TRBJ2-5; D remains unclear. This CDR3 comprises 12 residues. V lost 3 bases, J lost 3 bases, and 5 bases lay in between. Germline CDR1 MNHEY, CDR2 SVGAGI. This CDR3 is CASSYIEETQYF. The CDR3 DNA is TGTGCCAGCAGTTATATAGAAGAGACCCAGTACTTC.

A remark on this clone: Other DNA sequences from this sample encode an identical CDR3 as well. CDR3 in DNA: TGTGCCAGCAGCTTTCAAGAGACCCAGTACTTC. Protein: CASSFQETQYF. The chain recombines TRBV7-9 with TRBJ2-5; D gene uncertain. The CDR3 is 11 residues long. Germline lookup yields CDR1 SEHNR and CDR2 FQNEAQ (reference sequence). The V end lost 3 bases, the J end lost 2 bases, and 1 base lay between the germline ends.

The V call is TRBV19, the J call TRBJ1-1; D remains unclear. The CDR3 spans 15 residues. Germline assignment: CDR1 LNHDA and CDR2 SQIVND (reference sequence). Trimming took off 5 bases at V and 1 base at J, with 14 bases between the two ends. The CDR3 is CASSPNGPPNTEAFF. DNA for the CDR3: TGTGCCAGTAGTCCGAATGGGCCGCCGAACACTGAAGCTTTCTTT.

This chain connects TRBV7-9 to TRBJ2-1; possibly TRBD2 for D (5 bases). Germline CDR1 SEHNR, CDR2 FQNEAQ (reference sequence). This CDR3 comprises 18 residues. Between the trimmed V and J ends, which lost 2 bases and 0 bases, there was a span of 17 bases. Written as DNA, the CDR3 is TGTGCCAGCAGCTTATTTGCCTTGCGGGTACACTCCTACAATGAGCAGTTCTTC. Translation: CASSLFALRVHSYNEQFF.

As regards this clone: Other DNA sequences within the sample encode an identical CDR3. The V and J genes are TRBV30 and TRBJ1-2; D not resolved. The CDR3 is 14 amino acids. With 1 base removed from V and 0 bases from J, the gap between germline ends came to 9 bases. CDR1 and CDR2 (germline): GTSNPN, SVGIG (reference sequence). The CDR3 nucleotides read TGTGCCTGGAGTGAACCAGAACCTAACTATGGCTACACCTTC. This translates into CAWSEPEPNYGYTF.